One and the same sample provided the 29 T cell receptor beta chains below, sequenced in a study of metastatic and nonmetastatic thyroid tumors. Using MiXCR, TCRdb re-called clones from the PCR reads. The top ten clones hold about 9.4% of a sample with roughly 63,000 clones, around 15% of them seen once. All patients were untreated before thyroid surgery. The sequenced sample consisted of blood. The receptors were gathered from a male donor with papillary thyroid cancer or a benign thyroid nodule (not recorded which). Some clones in this sample may be carry-over from other donors' samples.

This chain joins TRBV7-3 and TRBJ1-3, with 8 positions matching TRBD1. V shed 2 bases and J 3 bases; nucleotides not matched to a gene: 3. The CDR3 contains 15 residues. The germline V gene encodes CDR1 SGHTA and CDR2 FQGTGA. CDR3: CASSLSGGFGNTIYF. CDR3 in DNA: TGTGCCAGCAGCTTATCAGGGGGCTTTGGAAACACCATATATTTT.

About this clone itself: This may come from a read error, since a much larger clone is one base off. The rearrangement uses TRBV4-2 and TRBJ2-7, with 8 bases that match TRBD2. Germline CDR1 LGHNA, CDR2 YNFKEQ. This CDR3 is 13 amino acids long. CDR3 in DNA: TGTGCCAGCAGCCTCGGGGGGGCGTACGATCAGTACTTC. It encodes CASSLGGAYDQYF.

This clone has a count of ten or more. The chain carries TRBV7-3 and TRBJ1-6, with D maybe TRBD1 (5 bases). The CDR3 covers 20 residues. Deletions cut 1 base from V and 0 bases from J, with 19 bases between. Per the germline V gene, CDR1 is SGHTA and CDR2 is FQGTGA. The CDR3, as DNA: TGTGCCAGCAGCTTAATCTGGATCCGGGGGAATAGCTCCTATAATTCACCCCTCCACTTT. Protein: CASSLIWIRGNSSYNSPLHF.

Only a few counts were recorded for this clone. The chain carries TRBV27 and TRBJ2-2; D is uncertain. The CDR3 totals 11 residues. Germline V gives CDR1 MNHEY, CDR2 SMNVEV (reference sequence). V was shortened by 8 bases and J by 9 bases, with 10 bases between the two germline ends. In DNA form, the CDR3 reads TGTGCCAGCGTTTTCGGCTGGGAGCTGTTTTTT. This codes for CASVFGWELFF.

The chain is built from TRBV9 and TRBJ1-2; TRBD1 matches 9 bases. The CDR3 length is 16 residues. The J segment lost 5 bases and the V segment lost 6 bases, leaving 14 bases of the junction unmatched. Germline loops: CDR1 SGDLS, CDR2 YYNGEE. CDR3 in DNA: TGTGCCAGCATCCAAGGGGTGGACAGGGGTCGATATGGCTACACCTTC. Amino acids: CASIQGVDRGRYGYTF.

This clone has ten or more counts. A much larger clone lies a single base off, so this may be a read error. Within the sample, other DNA sequences also encode this same CDR3. J is TRBJ1-1 and V is TRBV10-3; the match to TRBD1 covers 7 bases. The CDR3 is made up of 14 amino acids. Germline assignment: CDR1 ENHRY and CDR2 SYGVKD. The CDR3 nucleotides are TGTGCCATCAGCCTGGGACAGCACAACACTGAGGCTTTCTTT. Protein product: CAISLGQHNTEAFF.

About this clone: This clone may be a read error of a much larger clone one base away. The J gene is TRBJ1-2, the V gene TRBV7-9; D gene ambiguous. V gave up 10 bases and J gave up 4 bases, with 16 bases separating them. Germline V gene lookup returns CDR1 SEHNR and CDR2 FQNEAQ (reference sequence). The CDR3 is 13 residues long. CDR3 sequence reads: CAITVDGPYGYTF. DNA of the CDR3: TGTGCCATCACGGTGGACGGACCCTATGGCTACACCTTC. Full variable domain (outside the CDR3, taken from reference TRBV7-9 and TRBJ1-2): DTGVSQNPRHKITKRGQNVTFRCDPISEHNRLYWYRQTLGQGPEFLTYFQNEAQLEKSRLLSDRFSAERPKGSFSTLEIQRTEQGDSAMYLCAITVDGPYGYTFGSGTRLTVV.

To note about this clone: This sequence may be a read error, since a much larger clone differs from it by one base. Additional DNA sequences in this sample encode the identical CDR3. The chain couples TRBV14 to TRBJ2-7; 13 nucleotides line up with TRBD2. CDR3 length: 14 residues. CDR1 is SGHDN, CDR2 FVKESK, per germline. For the CDR3, the DNA is TGTGCCAGTAGCCGGACTAGCGGGAGTCTAGTGCAGTACGTC. Translating it yields CASSRTSGSLVQYV.

There are many counts of this clone. V and J are TRBV6-2 or TRBV6-3 and TRBJ2-6; D not certain. V was trimmed by 7 bases and J by 2 bases, leaving 6 bases between them. The germline V gene has CDR1 MNHEY and CDR2 SVGEGT. The CDR3 extends over 13 amino acids. CDR3 sequence: CASKATGANVLTF. DNA of the CDR3: TGTGCCAGCAAAGCTACTGGGGCCAACGTCCTGACTTTC.

This clone has at least ten counts. V is TRBV3-1 and J is TRBJ1-6; the D is unclear. This CDR3 has 15 amino acids. The V end was cut by 4 bases, the J end by 0 bases, with 7 bases between. Looked up from germline, CDR1 is LGHDT and CDR2 is YNNKEL (reference sequence). The CDR3 coding sequence is TGTGCCAGCAGCCGCGAGAGCTCCTATAATTCACCCCTCCACTTT. As protein: CASSRESSYNSPLHF.

Many counts were recorded for this clone. The chain recombines TRBV6-1 with TRBJ2-7; either TRBD1 or TRBD2 may fit D (5 bases each). This CDR3 contains 12 residues. The V end was cut by 1 base, the J end by 6 bases, with 7 bases between. Germline lookup yields CDR1 MNHNS and CDR2 SASEGT. The CDR3 loop is CASSEGGVEQYF. CDR3 nucleotides: TGTGCCAGCAGTGAAGGAGGGGTCGAGCAGTACTTC.

Notes on this clone: A clone one base away is much larger, so this may be a read error. V gene TRBV14 combines with J gene TRBJ2-1; D perhaps matches TRBD1 (6 bases). Trimming removed 3 bases at V and 3 bases at J, with 12 bases between. CDR3 length: 15 amino acids. Germline V gene sequence: CDR1 SGHDN, CDR2 FVKESK. The CDR3 DNA is TGTGCCAGCAGCCACCACAGGGTGCTCTACAATGAGCAGTTCTTC. Protein: CASSHHRVLYNEQFF.

This clone was seen ten or more times. The chain employs TRBV5-4 and TRBJ2-7; D is uncertain. The CDR3 covers 16 residues. CDR1 and CDR2 from the germline V gene are SGHNT and YYREEE (reference sequence). Trimming stripped 0 bases from V and 0 bases from J, with 13 bases between. CDR3: CASSLGPSLDSYEQYF. CDR3 DNA sequence: TGTGCCAGCAGCTTGGGGCCCAGCCTAGACTCCTACGAGCAGTACTTC. Full variable domain (missing parts from reference TRBV5-4 and TRBJ2-7): ETGVTQSPTHLIKTRGQQVTLRCSSQSGHNTVSWYQQALGQGPQFIFQYYREEENGRGNFPPRFSGLQFPNYSSELNVNALELDDSALYLCASSLGPSLDSYEQYFGPGTRLTVT.

Ten or more counts support this clone. This chain links TRBV6-1 with TRBJ1-4, with TRBD1 identical over 8 bases. Germline V gene lookup returns CDR1 MNHNS and CDR2 SASEGT. This CDR3 region has 16 residues. The ends lost 0 bases at V and 8 bases at J; junction bases unmatched: 8. The CDR3 DNA follows: TGTGCCAGCAGTGAAGCGAGCGGACAGGGAAGGGAAAAACTGTTTTTT. Amino acids: CASSEASGQGREKLFF.

This clone was picked up a small number of times. This may arise from a read error, as a much more abundant clone is one base away. V and J are TRBV5-1 and TRBJ2-1; D gene uncertain. The CDR3 runs 14 residues. Per germline, CDR1 SGHRS and CDR2 YFSETQ. DNA for the CDR3: TGCACCAGCAGCTGGTTGGGCCAAAACAATGAGCAGTTCTTC. This codes for CTSSWLGQNNEQFF.

At least ten counts were recorded for this clone. The CDR3 nucleotides are TGTGCCAGCAGTGATCAGCCCGGGACAGGGGGCGTCGAGCAGTACTTC. It yields the protein CASSDQPGTGGVEQYF. V usage is TRBV25-1 and J usage is TRBJ2-7; 12 nucleotides match TRBD1. Germline loops: CDR1 MGHDK, CDR2 SYGVNS. Trimming took 3 bases from V and 6 from J; bases not matched to a gene: 9. CDR3 length equals 16 residues.

This clone was detected ten times or more. The CDR3 DNA reads as TGTGCCAGCAGCCCGGCCGGCTACAATGAGCAGTTCTTC. It encodes CASSPAGYNEQFF. The gene calls are TRBV5-6 and TRBJ2-1; D is ambiguous. The germline gives CDR1 SGHDT, CDR2 YYEEEE. There are 13 residues in the CDR3. V dropped 4 bases and J dropped 3 bases, with 8 bases sitting between them.

This clone was seen repeatedly, ten times or more. In nucleotides, the CDR3 is TGTGCCAGCAGTTTGGAGGGGCCTTCACGTCCGCAGTATTTT. Its protein product is CASSLEGPSRPQYF. This sequence joins TRBV12-3 or TRBV12-4 and TRBJ2-3; weak D call: TRBD2 (6 bases). This CDR3 region has 14 residues. The V gene lost 3 bases and the J gene lost 10 bases, with 17 bases spanning the gap.

This clone was counted at least ten times. This chain links TRBV12-3 or TRBV12-4 with TRBJ1-6, with unresolved D. The CDR3 is made up of 14 amino acids. V was pared by 7 bases and J by 4 bases, with 11 bases between. The CDR3 region is CASNIGLYNSPLHF. As DNA, the CDR3 is TGTGCCAGCAACATCGGACTGTATAATTCACCCCTCCACTTT.

This clone was counted many times. Other DNA variants within this sample encode the same CDR3. V and J are TRBV28 and TRBJ2-7; D possibly corresponds to TRBD2 (6 bases). With 4 bases removed from V and 0 bases from J, the gap between germline ends came to 13 bases. This CDR3 has 15 amino acids. CDR1 MDHEN and CDR2 SYDVKM come from the germline V gene. The CDR3 reads CASSSGGTDSYEQYF. The CDR3 bases are TGTGCCAGCAGTTCTGGGGGGACTGACTCCTACGAGCAGTACTTC. Based on the CDR3 plus reference TRBV28 and TRBJ2-7, the full variable domain is DVKVTQSSRYLVKRTGEKVFLECVQDMDHENMFWYRQDPGLGLRLIYFSYDVKMKEKGDIPEGYSVSREKKERFSLILESASTNQTSMYLCASSSGGTDSYEQYFGPGTRLTVT.

This clone was recorded a few times. The chain recombines TRBV7-1 with TRBJ1-3, with 7 bases lining up with TRBD1. TRBV7-1 is noted as an ORF with a role that remains uncertain. The CDR3 totals 20 residues. V lost 3 bases to trimming and J lost 1 base; unmatched junction nucleotides: 18. DNA of the CDR3: TGTGCCAGCAGCTCGGACAGGTGGGAGGGCTACGTATCTTCTGGAAACACCATATATTTT. It translates to CASSSDRWEGYVSSGNTIYF.

Remarks on this clone: The junction and the germline gene differ at one end; a read error may be behind it. V usage is TRBV20-1 and J usage is TRBJ2-1, with 11 bases fitting TRBD2. Germline V lookup: CDR1 DFQATT, CDR2 SNEGSKA (reference sequence). There are 14 residues in the CDR3. CDR3 nucleotide sequence: TGCAGTTCCCGGGGACTAGCGGAGTACAGTGAGCAGTTCTTC. Protein product: CSSRGLAEYSEQFF.

This clone was observed many times. The CDR3 here is CASSQARADGFPLHF. Here the CDR3 DNA reads TGTGCCAGCAGCCAAGCCCGGGCAGACGGCTTTCCCCTCCACTTT. V gene TRBV3-1 combines with J gene TRBJ1-6; D is unresolved. The CDR3 length is 15 residues. The V gene's germline CDR1 is LGHDT and CDR2 YNNKEL (reference sequence). V lost 1 base and J 13 bases, leaving 17 bases between the germline ends.

As regards this clone: A much larger clone differs by one base, so this may be a read error. The chain employs TRBV11-1 and TRBJ2-3; tentative D call: TRBD2 (6 bases). The length of the CDR3 is 15 residues. The germline V gene encodes CDR1 SGHAT and CDR2 FQDESV (reference sequence). V shed 7 bases and J shed 2 bases, with 16 bases lying between them. CDR3 DNA sequence: TGTGCCAGCACCCTAGAGGGAGGCTCCACAGATACGCAGTATTTT. Translating it yields CASTLEGGSTDTQYF.

For the CDR3, the DNA is TGTGCCAGCGGTAGCCCGATCTCCTACGAGCATTACGTC. This codes for CASGSPISYEHYV. The genes are TRBV6-2 or TRBV6-3 and TRBJ2-7; D is undetermined. The germline CDR1 and CDR2 sequences are MNHEY and SVGEGT. The CDR3 covers 13 residues.

With regard to this clone: A much larger clone differs from this one at a single base, so this may be a read error. This chain links TRBV9 with TRBJ2-1; 7 bases fit TRBD1. Trimming at V came to 0 bases and at J to 9 bases, leaving 12 bases not matched to a gene. The CDR3 has 16 amino acids. Germline V CDR1 and CDR2: SGDLS, YYNGEE. The CDR3 bases are TGTGCCAGCAGCGTAGGCCAGGGTTTGAGGGACAGTGAGCAGTTCTTC. The encoded protein is CASSVGQGLRDSEQFF.

The chain is built from TRBV18 and TRBJ1-1; D might be TRBD1 (6 bases). Trimming took off 5 bases at V and 1 base at J, with 11 bases between the two ends. CDR1 KGHSH and CDR2 LQKENI come from the germline V gene. This CDR3 has 14 residues. CDR3 amino acids: CASSSTGRNTEAFF. CDR3 nucleotides: TGTGCCAGCTCATCGACAGGTAGGAACACTGAAGCTTTCTTT.

This clone was seen at least ten times. J is TRBJ1-1 and V is TRBV20-1; possibly TRBD1 for D (6 bases). The CDR3 runs 13 residues. Trimming pared 6 bases from V and 4 bases from J, leaving 15 bases between. Germline CDR1 DFQATT, CDR2 SNEGSKA (reference sequence). This CDR3 reads CSAQEGGGTEAFF. The CDR3, as DNA: TGCAGTGCCCAAGAAGGGGGAGGCACTGAAGCTTTCTTT.

Ten or more counts support this clone. The chain uses TRBV9 and TRBJ2-1; 13 bases match TRBD2. Germline trimming cut 3 bases from V and 8 bases from J; bases unmatched to any gene: 5. Germline lookup yields CDR1 SGDLS and CDR2 YYNGEE. This CDR3 is 15 amino acids long. The CDR3 protein is CASSGTSGSVDEQFF. The CDR3, as DNA: TGTGCCAGCAGCGGGACTAGCGGGAGTGTCGATGAGCAGTTCTTC.